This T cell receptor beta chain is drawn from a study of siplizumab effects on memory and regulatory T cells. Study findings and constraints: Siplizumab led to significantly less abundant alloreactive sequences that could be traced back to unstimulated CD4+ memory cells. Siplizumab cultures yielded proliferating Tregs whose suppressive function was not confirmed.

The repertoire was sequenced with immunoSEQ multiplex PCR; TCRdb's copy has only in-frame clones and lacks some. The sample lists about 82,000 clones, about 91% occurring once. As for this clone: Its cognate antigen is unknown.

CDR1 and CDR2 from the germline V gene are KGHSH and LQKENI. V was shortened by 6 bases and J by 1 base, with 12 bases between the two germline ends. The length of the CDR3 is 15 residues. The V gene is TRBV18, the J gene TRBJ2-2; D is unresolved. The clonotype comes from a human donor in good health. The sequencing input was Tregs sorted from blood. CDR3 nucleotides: TGTGCCAGCTCTCCCGGAAGGCTGAACACCGGGGAGCTGTTTTTT. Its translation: CASSPGRLNTGELFF.